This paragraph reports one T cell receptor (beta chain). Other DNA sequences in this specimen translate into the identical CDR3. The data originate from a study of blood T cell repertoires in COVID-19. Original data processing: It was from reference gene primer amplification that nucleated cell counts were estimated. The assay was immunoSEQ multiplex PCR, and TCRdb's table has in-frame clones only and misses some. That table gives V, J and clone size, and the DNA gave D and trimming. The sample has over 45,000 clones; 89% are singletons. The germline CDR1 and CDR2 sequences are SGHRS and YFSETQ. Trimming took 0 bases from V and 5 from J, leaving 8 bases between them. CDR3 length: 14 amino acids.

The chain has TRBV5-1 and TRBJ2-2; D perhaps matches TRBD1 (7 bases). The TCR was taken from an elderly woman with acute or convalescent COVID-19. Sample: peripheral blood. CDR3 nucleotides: TGCGCCAGCAGCTTGGCAGGGGGGACCGGGGAGCTGTTTTTT. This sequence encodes CASSLAGGTGELFF.